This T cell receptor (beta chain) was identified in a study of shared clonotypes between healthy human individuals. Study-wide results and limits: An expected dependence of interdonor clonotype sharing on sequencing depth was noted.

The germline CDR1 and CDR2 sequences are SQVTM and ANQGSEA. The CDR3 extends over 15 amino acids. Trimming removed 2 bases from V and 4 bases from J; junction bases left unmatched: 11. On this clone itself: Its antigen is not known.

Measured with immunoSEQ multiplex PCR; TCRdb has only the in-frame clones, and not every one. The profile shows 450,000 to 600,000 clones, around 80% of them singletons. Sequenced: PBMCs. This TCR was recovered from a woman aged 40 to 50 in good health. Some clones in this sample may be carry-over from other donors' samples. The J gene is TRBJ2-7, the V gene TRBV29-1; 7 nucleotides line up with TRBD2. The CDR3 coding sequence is TGCAGCGTTGAATCCGCTAGCGGACTAGGATACGAGCAGTACTTC. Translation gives CSVESASGLGYEQYF.